The entry that follows covers one T cell receptor beta chain sequence. What it recognizes is unknown. The CDR3 is made up of 17 amino acids. V was clipped by 4 bases and J by 3 bases; unmatched bases: 10. CDR1 LNHDA and CDR2 SQIVND come from the germline V gene (reference sequence). The data derive from a study of shared clonotypes between healthy human individuals. For the study at large: The study used three CD4 naive, three CD4 memory, two CD8 naive and one CD8 memory plate per donor. Overall study results and limits: Clonotypes that were shared across a handful of donors made up roughly 5.2% of naive CD4 clonotypes. The authors expected sequencing depth to affect clonotype sharing among donors.

Roughly 27,000 T cell genomes, or roughly 200 ng DNA, went into the sorted-subset replicate PCRs. Here immunoSEQ multiplex PCR was the method, and the copy in TCRdb shows in-frame clones only, minus some. In the table there are some 500,000 clones, around 96% of which are singletons. The chain has TRBV19 and TRBJ2-3; 10 nucleotides agree with TRBD1. This receptor was taken from a woman aged 25 to 39 in good health. The sample taken for sequencing was naive CD4+ T cells sorted from blood. Regarding subset: CD45RA+ positively selected. The CDR3, as DNA: TGTGCCAGTAGTACGATGCGTGGACAGGGGGGGACAGATACGCAGTATTTT. Its translation: CASSTMRGQGGTDTQYF.